This entry concerns a single TCR beta chain. The antigen is undetermined. The data are from a study of post-analysis software for immune sequencing data. General study findings and limits: Patients used several TRBV segments, including TRBV5-6, TRBV5-1 and TRBV20-1, more often than controls.

Unique molecular identifiers were built into the TCR beta cDNA libraries. TCRdb independently ran MiXCR on the PCR reads; one entry per CDR3 protein. The sample includes roughly 600,000 distinct CDR3 sequences, roughly two fifths of them seen just once. Germline V lookup: CDR1 DFQATT, CDR2 SNEGSKA (reference sequence). Trimming took 6 bases from V and 0 from J; bases not matched to a gene: 7. The CDR3 totals 16 residues. The chain has TRBV20-1 and TRBJ2-3; 12 bases align to TRBD2. Input material: blood. The TCR comes from a girl aged 10-17 years with multiple sclerosis. The CDR3 DNA is TGCAGTGCCTTTCGGACTAGCGGGACTAGCACAGATACGCAGTATTTT. Residues: CSAFRTSGTSTDTQYF.